This T cell receptor (beta chain) was sequenced for a study of T cell changes during pregnancy in multiple sclerosis (dated by TCRdb to about 2019). Concerning the study at large: The study examined how the T cell repertoire changed over the course of pregnancy in women with multiple sclerosis.

The library was obtained by the immunoSEQ multiplex PCR assay. In its TCRdb copy, this immuneACCESS table keeps in-frame sequences only and misses some clones. Where compared with another copy, unresolved V genes explain less than half of these, and the others have no known cause. The sample table lists 95,000 to 100,000 clones, 75% to 95% of them with a count of one. The ten largest account for around 3.2% of the sample. A word on this clone: The clone's antigen remains unknown. Base-call qualities are not available, and no considerably larger clone is one nucleotide away.

Per the germline V gene, SNHLY is the CDR1 and FYNNEI is the CDR2. Including cysteine and phenylalanine, the CDR3 has 13 amino acids. Only the CDR3 DNA is retained, 39 bases long and in frame from the first base. The junction shows trimming of 6 bases on V and 3 bases on J, plus 9 bases between the germline ends. This sequence uses TRBV2 and TRBJ1-5; a weak D assignment points to TRBD1 (5 bases agree). This sequence was found in a female donor with multiple sclerosis, enrolled in a pregnancy study. The sample consisted of peripheral blood, taken in the second trimester of pregnancy. The DNA reads TGTGCCAGCAGGCGGGACCTCAATCAGCCCCAGCATTTT. Translated, it reads CASRRDLNQPQHF.